These T cell receptor beta chains were read from a single sample in a study of cytomegalovirus exposure and HLA in healthy donors. Sequencing used immunoSEQ multiplex PCR; TCRdb keeps in-frame clones, though not all of them. The sample has 90,000 to 120,000 clones, over 60% seen once; the top ten hold 4.2%. The sequencing sample was made of PBMCs. The receptors shown here come from a male donor in good health and CMV-seronegative. Each CDR3 is given with its conserved first and last residue. The D gene is left open where the match is weak. Expanded clones are given a class, and other clones once, few, many or no size at all.

clone_size	v_call	d_call	j_call	cdr3_nt	cdr3_aa
.	TRBV7-6	TRBD2	TRBJ2-1	TGTGCCAGCAGCTTAGATATAATAGCGGGAGAAAATAATGAGCAGTTCTTC	CASSLDIIAGENNEQFF
.	TRBV6-5	TRBD2	TRBJ2-7	TGTGCCAGCAGTCGACGGGGGGACTACGAGCAGTACTTC	CASSRRGDYEQYF
.	TRBV7-9	TRBD1	TRBJ2-7	TGTGCCAGCAGCTTAGAGGGACAGGGCTACGAGCAGTACTTC	CASSLEGQGYEQYF
.	TRBV7-6	.	TRBJ2-5	TGTGCCAGCAGCCGTCTAGATTTGGGTGGGGAGACCCAGTACTTC	CASSRLDLGGETQYF
.	TRBV19	TRBD1	TRBJ1-5	TGTGCCAGTAGTACACAGGGGGCTACCAATCAGCCCCAGCATTTT	CASSTQGATNQPQHF
.	TRBV7-9	TRBD2	TRBJ2-1	TGTGCCAGCAGCTTCCTAGCGGGGGACAATGAGCAGTTCTTC	CASSFLAGDNEQFF
.	TRBV6-5	TRBD2	TRBJ2-1	TGTGCCAGCAGTTACGTGGCGGGAGCGGGGTACAATGAGCAGTTCTTC	CASSYVAGAGYNEQFF
.	TRBV9	.	TRBJ2-3	TGTGCCAGCAGCGTAGACTCGAGGGTCAGCACAGATACGCAGTATTTT	CASSVDSRVSTDTQYF
.	TRBV2	.	TRBJ1-6	TGTGCCAGCAGTACTGATTCACCCCTCCACTTT	CASSTDSPLHF
.	TRBV29-1	TRBD1	TRBJ1-2	TGCAGCGTTGACAGGGGGCAGGATGGCTACACCTTC	CSVDRGQDGYTF
once	TRBV30	.	TRBJ1-6	TGTGCCTGGAAGGGACAAACGAGCTCCTATAATTCACCCCTCCACTTT	CAWKGQTSSYNSPLHF
.	TRBV4-2	TRBD1	TRBJ1-3	TGTGCCAGCAGCCAAGATTTAGGGACAGGGTTCAACTCTGGAAACACCATATATTTT	CASSQDLGTGFNSGNTIYF
.	TRBV7-9	.	TRBJ2-2	TGTGCCAGCAGCTTAGCGCGCATCGGGGAGCTGTTTTTT	CASSLARIGELFF
.	TRBV10-3	TRBD2	TRBJ2-5	TGTGCCATCAGTGGGACTAGCGGGGGGGAGACCCAGTACTTC	CAISGTSGGETQYF
.	TRBV10-2	TRBD1	TRBJ2-6	TGCGCCAGCAGTGAGCCCCGACAGGGGACCTCTGGGGCCAACGTCCTGACTTTC	CASSEPRQGTSGANVLTF
few	TRBV27	.	TRBJ2-1	TGTGCCAGCAGCAATGTTGCGGGACGCAGGTCCTACAATGAGCAGTTCTTC	CASSNVAGRRSYNEQFF
.	TRBV5-1	TRBD1	TRBJ2-1	TGCGCCAGCAGCTCCCTAACCGGGACAGGGGGTAGGAGTGAGCAGTTCTTC	CASSSLTGTGGRSEQFF
few	TRBV7-9	.	TRBJ1-1	TGTGCCAGCAGCTCGTCGGGGTGGGGGCCTGAAGCTTTCTTT	CASSSSGWGPEAFF
once	TRBV28	.	TRBJ1-5	TGTGCCAGCAGCAATGACCTCCAGGGTGGGCAGCCCCAGCATTTT	CASSNDLQGGQPQHF
.	TRBV5-1	TRBD2	TRBJ2-7	TGCGCCAGCAGCTTGACTAGACTAGCGGGGGTACTTTACGAGCAGTACTTC	CASSLTRLAGVLYEQYF
.	TRBV27	.	TRBJ2-1	TGTGCCAGCAGCTCCGACTATGACAATGAGCAGTTCTTC	CASSSDYDNEQFF
.	TRBV10-1	.	TRBJ2-7	TGCGCCAGCCAGGGTGGGGGGGCGGACTACGAGCAGTACTTC	CASQGGGADYEQYF
.	TRBV30	.	TRBJ1-4	TGTGCCTGGAGTGTACAGTCCAGGGGTAGTAATGAAAAACTGTTTTTT	CAWSVQSRGSNEKLFF
.	TRBV6-1	TRBD1	TRBJ2-2	TGTGCCAGCAGTGAAGCGGGGACAGGGTCCACCGGGGAGCTGTTTTTT	CASSEAGTGSTGELFF
.	TRBV27	TRBD2	TRBJ2-1	TGTGCCAGCAGTATGGCTAGCGGTCCCTACAATGAGCAGTTCTTC	CASSMASGPYNEQFF
.	TRBV28	TRBD1	TRBJ2-3	TGTGCCAGCAGCCATCGACAGGGATCGGATACGCAGTATTTT	CASSHRQGSDTQYF
.	TRBV28	TRBD1	TRBJ1-2	TGTGCCAGCAGTTCCCCCAGGACAGGAGCGAACTATGGCTACACCTTC	CASSSPRTGANYGYTF
.	TRBV5-5	.	TRBJ2-5	TGTGCCAGCAGCTTGCACAGGGTACAGCAAGAGACCCAGTACTTC	CASSLHRVQQETQYF
.	TRBV5-1	TRBD1	TRBJ1-1	TGCGCCAGCAATCAACGGACAGGGGGCGTTTACACTGAAGCTTTCTTT	CASNQRTGGVYTEAFF
.	TRBV28	.	TRBJ1-5	TGTGCCAGCAGTTTATCGGGATATACCCAGCATTTT	CASSLSGYTQHF